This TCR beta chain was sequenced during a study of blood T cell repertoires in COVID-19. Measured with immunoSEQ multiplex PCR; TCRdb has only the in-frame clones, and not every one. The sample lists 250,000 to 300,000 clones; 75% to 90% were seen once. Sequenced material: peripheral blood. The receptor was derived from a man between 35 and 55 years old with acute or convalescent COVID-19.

The CDR3, as DNA: TGTGCCAGCAGCCCTCCGGGACTTCCCACTGAAGCTTTCTTT. Amino acid sequence: CASSPPGLPTEAFF. The gene calls are TRBV9 and TRBJ1-1; the D gene is possibly TRBD1 (5 bases). V dropped 4 bases and J dropped 4 bases, with 14 bases sitting between them. CDR3 length: 14 amino acids. CDR1 SGDLS and CDR2 YYNGEE come from the germline V gene. Looking up the rest from reference TRBV9 and TRBJ1-1 gives the full variable domain: DSGVTQTPKHLITATGQRVTLRCSPRSGDLSVYWYQQSLDQGLQFLIQYYNGEERAKGNILERFSAQQFPDLHSELNLSSLELGDSALYFCASSPPGLPTEAFFGQGTRLTVV.